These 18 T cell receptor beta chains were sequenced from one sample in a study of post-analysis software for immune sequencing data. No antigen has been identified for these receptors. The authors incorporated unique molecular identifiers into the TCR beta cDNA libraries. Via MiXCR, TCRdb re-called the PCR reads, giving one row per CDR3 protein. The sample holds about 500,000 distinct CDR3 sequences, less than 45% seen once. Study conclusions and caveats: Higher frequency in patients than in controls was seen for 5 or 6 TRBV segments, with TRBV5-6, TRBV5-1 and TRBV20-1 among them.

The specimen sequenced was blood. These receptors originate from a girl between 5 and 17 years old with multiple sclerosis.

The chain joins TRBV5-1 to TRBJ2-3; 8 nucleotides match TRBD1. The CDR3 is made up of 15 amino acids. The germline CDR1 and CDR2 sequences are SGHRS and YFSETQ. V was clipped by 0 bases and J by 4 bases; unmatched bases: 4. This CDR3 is CASSLGTGQADTQYF. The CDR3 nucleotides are TGCGCCAGCAGCTTGGGGACAGGGCAGGCAGATACGCAGTATTTT.

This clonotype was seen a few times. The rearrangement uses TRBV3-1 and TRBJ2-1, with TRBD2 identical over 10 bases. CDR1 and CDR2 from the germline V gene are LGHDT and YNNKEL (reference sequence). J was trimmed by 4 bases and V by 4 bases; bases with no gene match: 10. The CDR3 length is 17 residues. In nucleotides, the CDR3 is TGTGCCAGCAGCCCTGGACTAGCGGAGCTACCTTACAATGAGCAGTTCTTC. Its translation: CASSPGLAELPYNEQFF.

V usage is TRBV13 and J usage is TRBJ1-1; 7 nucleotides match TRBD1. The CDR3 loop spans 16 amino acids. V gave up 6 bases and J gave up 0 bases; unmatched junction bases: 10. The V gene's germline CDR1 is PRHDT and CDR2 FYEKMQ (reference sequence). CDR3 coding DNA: TGTGCCAGCAGTTCTAGGGGGCTTCGGATGAACACTGAAGCTTTCTTT. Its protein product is CASSSRGLRMNTEAFF.

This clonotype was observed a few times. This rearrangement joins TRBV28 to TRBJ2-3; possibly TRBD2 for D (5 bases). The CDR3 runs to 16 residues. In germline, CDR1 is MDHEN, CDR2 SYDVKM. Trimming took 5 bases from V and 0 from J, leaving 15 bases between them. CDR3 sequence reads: CASSPLGGPSTDTQYF. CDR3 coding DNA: TGTGCCAGCAGTCCTCTCGGCGGGCCCAGCACAGATACGCAGTATTTT. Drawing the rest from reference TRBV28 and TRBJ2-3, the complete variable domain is DVKVTQSSRYLVKRTGEKVFLECVQDMDHENMFWYRQDPGLGLRLIYFSYDVKMKEKGDIPEGYSVSREKKERFSLILESASTNQTSMYLCASSPLGGPSTDTQYFGPGTRLTVL.

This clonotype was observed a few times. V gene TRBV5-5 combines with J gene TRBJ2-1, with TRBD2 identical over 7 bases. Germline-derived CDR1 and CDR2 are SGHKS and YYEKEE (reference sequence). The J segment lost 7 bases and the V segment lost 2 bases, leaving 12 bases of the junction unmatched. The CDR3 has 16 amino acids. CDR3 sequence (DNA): TGTGCCAGCAGCTTACGAATAGCGGGTTTTAGTAATGAGCAGTTCTTC. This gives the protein CASSLRIAGFSNEQFF.

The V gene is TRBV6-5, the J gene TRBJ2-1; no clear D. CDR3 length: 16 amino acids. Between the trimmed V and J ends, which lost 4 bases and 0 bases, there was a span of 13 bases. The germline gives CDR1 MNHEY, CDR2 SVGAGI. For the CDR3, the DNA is TGTGCCAGCAGTTCCCCTAGTAGTCGCTCCTACAATGAGCAGTTCTTC. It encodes CASSSPSSRSYNEQFF.

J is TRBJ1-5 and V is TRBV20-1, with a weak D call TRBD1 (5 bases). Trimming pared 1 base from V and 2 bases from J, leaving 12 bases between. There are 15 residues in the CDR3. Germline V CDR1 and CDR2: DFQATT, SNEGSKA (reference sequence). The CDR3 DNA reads TGCAGTGCTAGAGCCGGTTCGGGGGGCAATCAGCCCCAGCATTTT. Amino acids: CSARAGSGGNQPQHF.

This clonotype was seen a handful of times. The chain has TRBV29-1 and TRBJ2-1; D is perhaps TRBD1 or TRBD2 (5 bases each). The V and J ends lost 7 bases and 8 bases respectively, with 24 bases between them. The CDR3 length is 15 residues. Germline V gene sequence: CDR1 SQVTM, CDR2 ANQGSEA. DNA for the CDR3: TGCAGCGATACGTCGGGACGGACCGTGGGGGATGAGCAGTTCTTC. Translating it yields CSDTSGRTVGDEQFF.

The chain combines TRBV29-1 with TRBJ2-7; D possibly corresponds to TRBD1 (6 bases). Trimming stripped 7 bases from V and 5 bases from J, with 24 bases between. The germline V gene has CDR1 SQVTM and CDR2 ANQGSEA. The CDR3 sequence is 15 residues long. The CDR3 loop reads CSGRLGASGWDEQYF. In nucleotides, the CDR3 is TGCAGCGGTCGGTTGGGGGCCTCAGGTTGGGACGAGCAGTACTTC.

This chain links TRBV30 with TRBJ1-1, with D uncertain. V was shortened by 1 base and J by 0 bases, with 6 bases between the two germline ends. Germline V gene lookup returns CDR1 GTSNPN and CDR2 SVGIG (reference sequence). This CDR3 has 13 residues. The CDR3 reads CAWSGGMNTEAFF. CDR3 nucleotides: TGTGCCTGGAGTGGGGGAATGAACACTGAAGCTTTCTTT.

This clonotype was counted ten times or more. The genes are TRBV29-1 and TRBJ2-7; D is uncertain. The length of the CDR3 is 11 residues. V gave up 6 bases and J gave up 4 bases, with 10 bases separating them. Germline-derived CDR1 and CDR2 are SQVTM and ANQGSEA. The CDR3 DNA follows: TGCAGCGTCGGACCGCAGTACGAGCAGTACTTC. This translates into CSVGPQYEQYF.

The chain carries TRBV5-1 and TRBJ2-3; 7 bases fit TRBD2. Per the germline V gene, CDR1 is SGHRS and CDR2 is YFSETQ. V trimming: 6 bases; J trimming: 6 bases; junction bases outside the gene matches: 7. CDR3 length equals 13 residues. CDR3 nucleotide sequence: TGCGCCAGCAACGCGGGAGAAAGGGATACGCAGTATTTT. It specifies CASNAGERDTQYF.

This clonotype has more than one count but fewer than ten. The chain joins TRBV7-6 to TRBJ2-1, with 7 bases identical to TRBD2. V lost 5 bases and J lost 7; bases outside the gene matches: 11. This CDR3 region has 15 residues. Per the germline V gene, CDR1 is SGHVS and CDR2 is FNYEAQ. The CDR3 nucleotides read TGTGCCAGCAGCCCCGGACTAGTGACTACAAATGAGCAGTTCTTC. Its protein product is CASSPGLVTTNEQFF.

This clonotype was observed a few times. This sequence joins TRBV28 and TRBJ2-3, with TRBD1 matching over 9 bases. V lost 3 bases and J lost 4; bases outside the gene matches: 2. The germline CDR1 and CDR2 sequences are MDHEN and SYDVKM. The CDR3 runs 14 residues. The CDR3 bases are TGTGCCAGCAGTTTCACAGGGGGCGCAGATACGCAGTATTTT. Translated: CASSFTGGADTQYF.

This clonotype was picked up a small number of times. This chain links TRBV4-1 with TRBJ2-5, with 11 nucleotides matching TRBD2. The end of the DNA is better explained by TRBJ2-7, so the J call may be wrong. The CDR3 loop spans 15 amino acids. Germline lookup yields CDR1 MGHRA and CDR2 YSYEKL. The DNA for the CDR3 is TGCGCCAGCAGCCAAATACTAGCGGGAGTGGACGAGCAGTACTTC. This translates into CASSQILAGVDEQYF.

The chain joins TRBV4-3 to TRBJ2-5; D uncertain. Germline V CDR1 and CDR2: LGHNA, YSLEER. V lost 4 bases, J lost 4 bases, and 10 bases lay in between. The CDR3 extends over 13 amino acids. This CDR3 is CASSLGFSETQYF. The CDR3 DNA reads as TGCGCCAGCAGCCTAGGATTCTCAGAGACCCAGTACTTC.

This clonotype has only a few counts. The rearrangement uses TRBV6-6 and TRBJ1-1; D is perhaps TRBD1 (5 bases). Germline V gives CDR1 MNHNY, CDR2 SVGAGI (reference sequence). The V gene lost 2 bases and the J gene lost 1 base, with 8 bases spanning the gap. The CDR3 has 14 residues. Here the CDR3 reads CASSYLRGNTEAFF. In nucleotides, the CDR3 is TGTGCCAGCAGTTACCTGAGGGGGAACACTGAAGCTTTCTTT.

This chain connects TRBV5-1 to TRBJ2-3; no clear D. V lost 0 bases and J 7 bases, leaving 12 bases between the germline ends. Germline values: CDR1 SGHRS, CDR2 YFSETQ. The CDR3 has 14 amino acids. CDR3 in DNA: TGCGCCAGCAGCTTGGGGCCAGGTGGGAATACGCAGTATTTT. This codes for CASSLGPGGNTQYF.